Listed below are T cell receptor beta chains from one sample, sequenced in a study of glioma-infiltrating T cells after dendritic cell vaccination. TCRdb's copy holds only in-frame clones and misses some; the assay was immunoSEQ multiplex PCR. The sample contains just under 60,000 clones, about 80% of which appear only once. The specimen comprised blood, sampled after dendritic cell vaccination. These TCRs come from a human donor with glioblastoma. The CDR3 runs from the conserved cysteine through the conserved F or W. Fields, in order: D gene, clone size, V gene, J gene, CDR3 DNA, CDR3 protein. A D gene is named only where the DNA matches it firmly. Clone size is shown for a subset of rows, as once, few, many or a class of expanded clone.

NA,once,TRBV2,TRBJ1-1,TGTGCCAGCAGTGACCCGGGGGTAGTCCTTGAAGCTTTCTTT,CASSDPGVVLEAFF
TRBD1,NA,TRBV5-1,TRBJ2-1,TGCGCCAGCAGCCGGACAGGGGATGATGAGCAGTTCTTC,CASSRTGDDEQFF
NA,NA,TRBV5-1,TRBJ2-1,TGCGCCAGCAGCTTAGGGAGCAATGAGCAGTTCTTC,CASSLGSNEQFF
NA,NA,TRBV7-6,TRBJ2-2,TGTGCCAGCAGCTTAAAACAGGGTGAGGGCTACACCGGGGAGCTGTTTTTT,CASSLKQGEGYTGELFF
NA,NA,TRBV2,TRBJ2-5,TGTGCCAGCACGGCGTCGCGGCAAGAGACCCAGTACTTC,CASTASRQETQYF
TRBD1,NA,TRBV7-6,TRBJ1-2,TGTGCCAGCAGACCAGCCAGGGGGGCGGATGGCTACACCTTC,CASRPARGADGYTF
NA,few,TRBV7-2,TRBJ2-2,TGTGCCAGCAGCTTAGATGGGGCCGACACCGGGGAGCTGTTTTTT,CASSLDGADTGELFF
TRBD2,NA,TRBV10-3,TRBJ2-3,TGTGCCATCAGTGAGTCGACGGGGGGTTTGGATACGCAGTATTTT,CAISESTGGLDTQYF
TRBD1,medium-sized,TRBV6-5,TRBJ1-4,TGTGCCAGCAGTTCCACCCCAGGGGGTGCTAATGAAAAACTGTTTTTT,CASSSTPGGANEKLFF
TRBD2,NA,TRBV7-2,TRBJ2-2,TGTGCCAGCAGCGGACTGACTAGCGGAGGCGGGGAGCTGTTTTTT,CASSGLTSGGGELFF
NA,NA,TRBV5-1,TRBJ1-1,TGCGCCAGCAGCCGGCAGGAACCGAACACTGAAGCTTTCTTT,CASSRQEPNTEAFF
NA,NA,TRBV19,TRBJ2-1,TGTGCCAGTAGTACGCAGACAGGTATGAGCAATGAGCAGTTCTTC,CASSTQTGMSNEQFF
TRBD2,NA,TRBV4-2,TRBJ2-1,TGTGCCAGCAGCCCGCCGGGACTAGGGATCAATGAGCAGTTCTTC,CASSPPGLGINEQFF
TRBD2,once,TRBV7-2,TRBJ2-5,TGTGCCAGCAGCTTAAACCTAGCGGGGACCGGGGAGACCCAGTACTTC,CASSLNLAGTGETQYF
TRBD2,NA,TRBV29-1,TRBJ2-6,TGCAGCGTTGAAGATGAGGCTAGCGGGGTTATCTCTGGGGCCAACGTCCTGACTTTC,CSVEDEASGVISGANVLTF
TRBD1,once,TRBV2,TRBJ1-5,TGTGCCAGCAGTGAACGTAGGGCAGGGGGCGAAGATAGCAATCAGCCCCAGCATTTT,CASSERRAGGEDSNQPQHF
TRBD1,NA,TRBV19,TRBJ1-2,TGTGCCAGTAGTATTTCCACCCAGGGGGACAACTATGGCTACACCTTC,CASSISTQGDNYGYTF
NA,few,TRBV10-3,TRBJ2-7,TGTGCCATCAGGGCCCCCACAGGTTACGAGCAGTACTTC,CAIRAPTGYEQYF
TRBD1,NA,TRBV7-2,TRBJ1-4,TGTGCCAGCAGCCAGCCGGGACAGGAGGGAGAAAAACTGTTTTTT,CASSQPGQEGEKLFF
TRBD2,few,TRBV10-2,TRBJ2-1,TGCGCCAGCAGTCGAACTAGCGGGGGGGCTGGGCAGTTCTTC,CASSRTSGGAGQFF
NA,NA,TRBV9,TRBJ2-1,TGTGCCAGCAGCGTGGGGGACTCGGTGTACAATGAGCAGTTCTTC,CASSVGDSVYNEQFF
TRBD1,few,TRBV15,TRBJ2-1,TGTGCCACCAGCAGACCGGGACAGGGGGTTTTAAGTGAGCAGTTCTTC,CATSRPGQGVLSEQFF
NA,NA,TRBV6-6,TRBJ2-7,TGTGCCAGCAGTTTCGCCCGGGACAACTACGAGCAGTACTTC,CASSFARDNYEQYF
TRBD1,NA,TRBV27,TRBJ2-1,TGTGCCAGCAGTGCCACCGGGACAGGGCTTGAGCAGTTCTTC,CASSATGTGLEQFF
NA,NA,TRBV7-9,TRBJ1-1,TGTGCCAGCAGCTTACCCGGGGCGGGGGTTGAAATTATGGCTTTCTTT,CASSLPGAGVEIMAFF
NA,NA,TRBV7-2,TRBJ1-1,TGTGCCAGCAGCTTAGAACCGGCGGGAGAAGCTTTCTTT,CASSLEPAGEAFF
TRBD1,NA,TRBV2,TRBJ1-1,TGTGCCAGCAGTACGACAGGGGTCACTGAAGCTTTCTTT,CASSTTGVTEAFF
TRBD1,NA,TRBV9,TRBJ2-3,TGTGCCAGCAGCAAAACGACAGGGCGGGATACGCAGTATTTT,CASSKTTGRDTQYF
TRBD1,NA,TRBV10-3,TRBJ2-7,TGTGCCATCAGTGAGACAGGGGGCTCCTACGAGCAGTACTTC,CAISETGGSYEQYF
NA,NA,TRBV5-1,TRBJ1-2,TGCGCCAGCAGCTTGGGGACAGAGACCTATGGCTACACCTTC,CASSLGTETYGYTF
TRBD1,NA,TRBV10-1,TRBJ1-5,TGCGCCAGTTTGGCACAGGGGGCTGGTCAGCCCCAGCATTTT,CASLAQGAGQPQHF
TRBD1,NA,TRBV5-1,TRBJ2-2,TGCGCCAGCAGCTTGGCCGGACAGGGGGCCGGGGAGCTGTTTTTT,CASSLAGQGAGELFF
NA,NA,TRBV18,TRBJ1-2,TGTGCCAGCTCATTACCCGGGGTCATAGACTATGGCTACACCTTC,CASSLPGVIDYGYTF
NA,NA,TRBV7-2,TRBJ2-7,TGTGCCAGCAGCTTAGCGCAAAACGGCTACGAGCAGTACTTC,CASSLAQNGYEQYF
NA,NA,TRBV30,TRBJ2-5,TGTGCCTGGAGGGGGGGAGACAGCCACCAAGAGACCCAGTACTTC,CAWRGGDSHQETQYF
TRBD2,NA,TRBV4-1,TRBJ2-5,TGCGCCAGCAGCGCGGGAGGGACCCAGTACTTC,CASSAGGTQYF
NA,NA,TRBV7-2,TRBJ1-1,TGTGCCAGCAGCTTAGACATGAACACTGAAGCTTTCTTT,CASSLDMNTEAFF
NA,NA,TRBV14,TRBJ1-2,TGTGCCAGCAGCCTCCTAGGGCCTACAGCGGACTACCGTCTTGGCTACACCTTC,CASSLLGPTADYRLGYTF
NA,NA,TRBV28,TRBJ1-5,TGTGCCAGCAGGTACATTAATAGCAATCAGCCCCAGCATTTT,CASRYINSNQPQHF
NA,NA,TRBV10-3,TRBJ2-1,TGTGCCATCAGTGCGGAGGGTGGGCGCAGGAATGAGCAGTTCTTC,CAISAEGGRRNEQFF
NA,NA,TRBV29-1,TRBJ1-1,TGCAGCGGACACAGGGAGAGCACTGAAGCTTTCTTT,CSGHRESTEAFF
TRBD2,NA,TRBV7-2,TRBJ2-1,TGTGCCAGCAGCTTCCCTAGCGGGGCGAGCTCCTACAATGAGCAGTTCTTC,CASSFPSGASSYNEQFF
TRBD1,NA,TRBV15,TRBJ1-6,TGTGCCACCAGCGAAGGGGGCTGGACCAATTCACCCCTCCACTTT,CATSEGGWTNSPLHF
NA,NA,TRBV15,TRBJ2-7,TGTGCCACCAGCAGACCTGGGGAGGGGGTCTACGAGCAGTACTTC,CATSRPGEGVYEQYF
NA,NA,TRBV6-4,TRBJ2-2,TGTGCCAGCAGTGCTGGGGGCGACACCGGGGAGCTGTTTTTT,CASSAGGDTGELFF
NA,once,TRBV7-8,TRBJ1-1,TGTGCCAGCAGCTCTTACAGGGAGATGAACACTGAAGCTTTCTTT,CASSSYREMNTEAFF
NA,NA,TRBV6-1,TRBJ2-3,TGTGCCAGCAGTGATAGCGAGGACGGCCCGCAGTATTTT,CASSDSEDGPQYF
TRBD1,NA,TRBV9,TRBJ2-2,TGTGCCAGCAGCGTAGCGGGACAGGGAAGCGGGGAGCTGTTTTTT,CASSVAGQGSGELFF
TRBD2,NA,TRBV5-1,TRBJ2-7,TGCGCCAGCACCGATAAGCGGGGTTCCTACGAGCAGTACTTC,CASTDKRGSYEQYF
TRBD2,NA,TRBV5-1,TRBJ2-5,TGCGCCAGCAGCCTCACTGGGCGGGGGGCCAACCAAGAGACCCAGTACTTC,CASSLTGRGANQETQYF
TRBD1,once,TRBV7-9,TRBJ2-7,TGTGCCAGCAGCTTAGGGGTGACAGGGGACTCCTACGAGCAGTACTTC,CASSLGVTGDSYEQYF
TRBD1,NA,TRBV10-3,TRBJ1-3,TGTGCCATCAGTGGGACAGGGGTTGGAAACACCATATATTTT,CAISGTGVGNTIYF
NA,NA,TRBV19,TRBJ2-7,TGTGCCAGTAGTATGGGGGCGGGCTCCTACGAGCAGTACTTC,CASSMGAGSYEQYF
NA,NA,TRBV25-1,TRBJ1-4,TGTGCCAGCAGTGAATATGGTTCGGGGGTGGCTGAAAAACTGTTTTTT,CASSEYGSGVAEKLFF
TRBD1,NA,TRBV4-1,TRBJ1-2,TGCGCCAGCAGCATTAGGGACAGGGGTGACTATGGCTACACCTTC,CASSIRDRGDYGYTF